The rows below give T cell receptor beta chains drawn from one sample of a study of blood T cell repertoires in COVID-19. The method was immunoSEQ multiplex PCR; TCRdb's version includes in-frame clones alone and lacks a portion of them. Among about 100,000 clones listed, about 80% were seen once. The sequenced material came from peripheral blood. The receptor set was obtained from a man aged 70 or older with active or convalescent COVID-19. CDR3s include the opening cysteine and the closing phenylalanine or tryptophan.

j_call	v_call	cdr3_aa
TRBJ2-7	TRBV5-1	CASSSTSGSSYEQYF
TRBJ1-1	TRBV27	CAGWEGFTEAFF
TRBJ2-7	TRBV3-1/TRBV3-2	CASSPDPAYEQYF
TRBJ1-1	TRBV29-1	CSVAQGQNTEAFF
TRBJ2-5	TRBV7-2	CASSLASKETQYF
TRBJ1-2	TRBV28	CASSLSGQGESYTF
TRBJ2-7	TRBV5-6	CASSLLQGLGVYEQYF
TRBJ2-7	TRBV12-5	CASASDRSSLYEQYF
TRBJ2-1	TRBV20-1	CSASLTGLGSDEQFF
TRBJ1-1	TRBV18	CASSEIRRQWAFF
TRBJ1-4	TRBV9	CASSRTGHYATNEKLFF
TRBJ2-3	TRBV6-5	CASSPDRATDTQYF
TRBJ2-3	TRBV4-3	CASSQGAGEPDTQYF
TRBJ1-1	TRBV9	CASSELAGEAFF
TRBJ1-1	TRBV6-5	CASSRTGDTEAFF
TRBJ1-5	TRBV28	CASSLQGQPQHF
TRBJ1-1	TRBV11-2	CASSLAPHRGAEAFF
TRBJ2-7	TRBV10-3	CAIKGASGTNYEQYF
TRBJ1-6	TRBV7-9	CASKYGHQYNSPLHF
TRBJ1-1	TRBV28	CASRKYRGPEAFF
TRBJ2-1	TRBV13	CASSRQGEQFF
TRBJ2-1	TRBV19	CASSPQLGLAGISSYNEQFF
TRBJ1-3	TRBV21-1	CASSKGEGTGANTIYF
TRBJ1-2	TRBV19	CASSILGSLGYTF
TRBJ1-2	TRBV9	CASSVDNRGPNYGYTF
TRBJ1-6	TRBV18	CASGERGFNSPLHF
TRBJ2-2	TRBV27	CASSLGGYTGELFF